Listed below are T cell receptor beta chains from one sample, sequenced in a study of T-cell reconstitution after alpha-beta-depleted transplantation in children. Using its own MiXCR run on the PCR reads, TCRdb lists one record per CDR3 protein. Of a few hundred thousand distinct CDR3 sequences in the sample, 25% to 30% are singletons; the top ten hold 30% to 45%. The sample consisted of PBMCs, taken before TCRalphabeta/CD19-depleted stem cell transplant. The origin of the receptors is a boy less than two years old with Wiskott-Aldrich syndrome, due to receive a stem cell transplant. Both conserved end residues are part of each CDR3. Each record gives: V gene, D gene, J gene, clone size, CDR3 protein, CDR3 DNA. D genes are given only for firm matches. Expanded clones get a size class; other rows say once, few or many, or leave the size out.

TRBV7-2	.	TRBJ2-1	few	CASSLIYGGSYNEQFF	TGTGCCAGCAGCTTAATTTATGGAGGATCCTACAATGAGCAGTTCTTC
TRBV12-3/TRBV12-4	TRBD2	TRBJ2-1	.	CASREREGYNEQFF	TGTGCCAGCAGGGAGCGGGAGGGTTACAATGAGCAGTTCTTC
TRBV25-1	TRBD2	TRBJ2-3	.	CASSPRAGVGDTQYF	TGTGCCAGCTCCCCCAGAGCGGGAGTTGGAGATACGCAGTATTTT
TRBV3-1	.	TRBJ1-2	.	CASFTGSGYTF	TGTGCCAGCTTCACAGGTTCTGGCTACACCTTC
TRBV30	.	TRBJ2-1	once	CATTGRQSYNEQFF	TGTGCCACGACTGGCAGGCAATCCTACAATGAGCAGTTCTTC
TRBV10-3	.	TRBJ2-7	.	CAISRAGAYEQYF	TGTGCCATCAGTCGAGCAGGGGCCTACGAGCAGTACTTC
TRBV5-1	.	TRBJ2-7	.	CASSLAGSLGPGEQYF	TGCGCCAGCAGCTTGGCGGGCAGCTTGGGGCCGGGCGAGCAGTACTTC
TRBV12-5	.	TRBJ2-7	few	CASVLTTLAQQYF	TGTGCTAGTGTTTTGACGACGCTAGCTCAGCAGTACTTC
TRBV3-1	TRBD2	TRBJ2-1	few	CASSPTSVYSYNEQFF	TGTGCCAGCAGCCCGACTAGCGTCTACTCCTACAATGAGCAGTTCTTC
TRBV2	.	TRBJ1-5	once	CASTRGGGGSNQPQHF	TGTGCCAGCACAAGGGGTGGGGGCGGGAGCAATCAGCCCCAGCATTTT
TRBV2	.	TRBJ2-3	.	CASSEDLDTQYF	TGTGCCAGCAGTGAAGACTTAGATACGCAGTATTTT
TRBV20-1	.	TRBJ2-1	.	CSARGHSSYNEQFF	TGCAGTGCTAGAGGCCACAGCTCCTACAATGAGCAGTTCTTC
TRBV7-3	TRBD1	TRBJ2-7	.	CASRPTGGSYEQYF	TGTGCCAGCAGACCGACAGGGGGGTCCTACGAGCAGTACTTC
TRBV5-1	.	TRBJ2-3	.	CASSLWLSSTDTQYF	TGCGCCAGCAGCTTGTGGCTCTCTAGCACAGATACGCAGTATTTT
TRBV27	TRBD2	TRBJ2-1	.	CASSMTSGRAKEQFF	TGTGCCAGCAGTATGACTAGCGGGAGGGCCAAGGAGCAGTTCTTC
TRBV5-1	.	TRBJ2-2	few	CASSPIEGGTGELFF	TGCGCCAGCAGCCCGATTGAGGGAGGCACCGGGGAGCTGTTTTTT
TRBV6-5	.	TRBJ1-5	.	CASSYSIGGAPQPQHF	TGTGCCAGCAGTTACTCGATCGGGGGGGCACCTCAGCCCCAGCATTTT
TRBV10-3	TRBD2	TRBJ2-1	.	CAISESGLAGNEQFF	TGTGCCATCAGTGAGTCGGGACTAGCGGGTAACGAGCAGTTCTTC
TRBV11-1	TRBD1	TRBJ1-2	.	CASSRFGQGNSYGYTF	TGTGCCAGCAGCCGATTCGGACAGGGGAATTCTTATGGCTACACCTTC
TRBV20-1	.	TRBJ2-2	few	CSAPWAGAGELFF	TGCAGTGCTCCCTGGGCAGGGGCCGGGGAGCTGTTTTTT
TRBV27	.	TRBJ2-1	few	CASSRGASKFNEQFF	TGTGCCAGCAGCAGAGGGGCTTCCAAATTCAATGAGCAGTTCTTC
TRBV3-1	.	TRBJ1-2	.	CASSQDGGVPVGYTF	TGTGCCAGCAGCCAAGATGGGGGGGTTCCAGTTGGCTACACCTTC
TRBV29-1	.	TRBJ2-3	few	CSVGVGGSSTDTQYF	TGCAGCGTTGGAGTGGGGGGCTCTAGCACAGATACGCAGTATTTT
TRBV27	.	TRBJ1-6	.	CASSLDGGPLHF	TGTGCCAGCAGTTTAGACGGGGGTCCCCTCCACTTT
TRBV5-1	TRBD2	TRBJ2-1	many	CASSLGLAGGNNEQFF	TGCGCCAGCAGCTTGGGACTAGCGGGAGGTAACAATGAGCAGTTCTTC
TRBV20-1	TRBD2	TRBJ2-1	.	CSAAGGSESEQFF	TGCAGTGCCGCGGGAGGGTCAGAGAGTGAGCAGTTCTTC
TRBV10-3	TRBD1	TRBJ2-7	few	CAISEGTVFYEQYF	TGTGCCATCAGTGAGGGGACAGTCTTCTACGAGCAGTACTTC
TRBV5-1	TRBD2	TRBJ2-3	few	CASRVAGGRTDTQYF	TGCGCCAGCAGAGTAGCGGGAGGGCGCACAGATACGCAGTATTTT
TRBV20-1	TRBD1	TRBJ1-2	.	CSARVPQGANYGYTF	TGCAGTGCTAGAGTGCCACAGGGGGCCAACTATGGCTACACCTTC
TRBV5-1	TRBD1	TRBJ2-3	.	CASSPKGATQYF	TGCGCCAGCAGCCCCAAGGGGGCAACGCAGTATTTT
TRBV5-1	.	TRBJ2-3	.	CASSSLAPTTDTQYF	TGCGCCAGCAGCTCTTTAGCCCCCACCACAGATACGCAGTATTTT
TRBV3-1	.	TRBJ1-5	few	CASSQYQSLQPQHF	TGTGCCAGCAGCCAGTATCAGAGCCTTCAGCCCCAGCATTTT
TRBV11-1	TRBD2	TRBJ2-3	few	CASSQLAGVADTQYF	TGTGCCAGCAGCCAACTAGCGGGAGTGGCAGATACGCAGTATTTT
TRBV5-1	.	TRBJ2-6	few	CASSLPTGRISGANVLTF	TGCGCCAGCAGCCTACCGACAGGTAGGATCTCTGGGGCCAACGTCCTGACTTTC
TRBV9	TRBD2	TRBJ2-1	.	CASSVAWLAGLGRNEQFF	TGTGCCAGCAGCGTAGCTTGGCTAGCGGGGCTGGGACGCAATGAGCAGTTCTTC
TRBV20-1	.	TRBJ2-3	few	CKRSTDTQYF	TGCAAGAGGAGCACAGATACGCAGTATTTT
TRBV5-1	TRBD2	TRBJ2-2	few	CASSPGLAGVRRTGELFF	TGCGCCAGCAGCCCGGGACTAGCGGGAGTGCGAAGAACCGGGGAGCTGTTTTTT
TRBV29-1	.	TRBJ1-1	few	CSVAREGALTEAFF	TGCAGCGTTGCCCGGGAAGGGGCCTTGACTGAAGCTTTCTTT
TRBV12-3/TRBV12-4	TRBD2	TRBJ2-5	.	CASRGLAGGSETQYF	TGTGCCAGCAGGGGACTAGCGGGAGGATCAGAGACCCAGTACTTC
TRBV25-1	.	TRBJ2-2	.	CAPAWGELFF	TGTGCCCCGGCTTGGGGGGAGCTGTTTTTT
TRBV28	.	TRBJ2-7	.	CASSLPSDEQYF	TGTGCCAGCAGTTTACCTAGCGACGAGCAGTACTTC
TRBV25-1	.	TRBJ2-5	.	CASSDPRAGDLETQYF	TGTGCCAGCAGTGACCCGAGGGCAGGGGATCTGGAGACCCAGTACTTC